This T cell receptor beta chain stems from a study of beta chain features in type 1 diabetes. Study-level results: Diminished insertions and augmented deletions at VDJ junctions characterized type 1 diabetes patients. Researchers reported that naive, central memory and Treg TCRB repertoires appeared more similar in patients than in healthy donors.

The whole isolated RNA underwent reverse transcription, so sequencing captured expressed TCRB transcripts. TCRdb keeps only in-frame clones here, not all; method: immunoSEQ multiplex PCR. The profile covers over 120,000 clones, with around 8.7% appearing a single time and about 0.61% taken by the ten largest. One heparinised blood draw averaging about 110 mL was given by each donor. This clone turned up a few times. The target antigen is unknown. Sequenced sample: central memory CD4+ T cells from blood. This clonotype was obtained from a young man in good health.

The chain's CDR3 is CASSLVVAGGEETQYF. The CDR3 coding sequence is TGTGCCAGCAGCTTAGTGGTGGCCGGGGGGGAGGAGACCCAGTACTTC. The chain carries TRBV7-6 and TRBJ2-5; TRBD2 matches 8 bases. With 1 base clipped from V and 5 bases from J, the junction kept 9 bases outside the gene matches. The CDR3 is made up of 16 amino acids. CDR1 and CDR2 (germline): SGHVS, FNYEAQ.